Shown below are 4 T cell receptor beta chains from a single sample sequenced in a study of T-cell memory formation after mild COVID-19. TCRdb re-called the 5' RACE reads through MiXCR, storing one row per CDR3 protein. Of 350,000 or so distinct CDR3 sequences in the sample, around 20% were seen once. The sequencing input was PBMCs or a T cell subset sorted from them (not recorded which). Receptors were obtained from a man aged 18 to 29 who had mild COVID-19 (a few samples of this study predate the infection). Cell type and time point are not known.

In this sample, this clonotype turned up a few times. J is TRBJ2-1 and V is TRBV12-3 or TRBV12-4, with 8 bases aligning to TRBD2. This CDR3 region has 16 residues. Trimming cost V 7 bases and J 10 bases; bases outside gene matches: 18. For the CDR3, the DNA is TGTGCCAGCACTCATCTGCGGGGGGCGAAGACGGGCGAGCAGTTCTTC. The encoded protein is CASTHLRGAKTGEQFF.

The chain couples TRBV30 to TRBJ2-7; no reliable D call. The CDR3 covers 12 residues. From germline, CDR1 is GTSNPN and CDR2 SVGIG (reference sequence). The V end was cut by 8 bases, the J end by 4 bases, with 15 bases between. Here the CDR3 DNA reads TGTGCCCTGGAGTCCTTCGGTTACGAGCAGTACTTC. Amino acid sequence: CALESFGYEQYF.

This chain joins TRBV5-1 and TRBJ2-1; no reliable D call. The ends were cut back, 0 bases at V and 9 bases at J, with 7 bases in the middle. This CDR3 has 12 residues. Germline CDR1 SGHRS, CDR2 YFSETQ. The CDR3 bases are TGCGCCAGCAGCTTGGTTGCGGCTGAGCAGTTCTTC. It is translated as CASSLVAAEQFF. The entire variable domain, with the rest obtained from reference TRBV5-1 and TRBJ2-1, is as follows: KAGVTQTPRYLIKTRGQQVTLSCSPISGHRSVSWYQQTPGQGLQFLFEYFSETQRNKGNFPGRFSGRQFSNSRSEMNVSTLELGDSALYLCASSLVAAEQFFGPGTRLTVL.

This clonotype has at least ten counts. The chain couples TRBV5-5 to TRBJ2-5; D might be TRBD1 (6 bases). V shed 4 bases and J shed 1 base, with 11 bases lying between them. CDR1 and CDR2 from the germline V gene are SGHKS and YYEKEE (reference sequence). The CDR3 extends over 14 amino acids. The CDR3 is CASSTTGIQETQYF. In DNA form, the CDR3 reads TGTGCCAGCAGCACAACAGGGATCCAAGAGACCCAGTACTTC.